This T cell receptor beta chain was recovered during a study of early T cells in non-severe SARS-CoV-2 infection. Study-level information: Sequencing used unsorted whole-blood bulk RNA, so chains lack pairing.

The TCR library protocol was used to attach unique molecular identifiers. These identifiers were attached to individual cDNA molecules. From the 5' RACE reads, TCRdb called clonotypes with MiXCR, one entry per CDR3 protein. Of around 70,000 distinct CDR3 sequences listed, roughly 9% are singletons. The sample holds many counts of this clonotype. The clonotype originates from an adult who was a healthcare worker with PCR-confirmed SARS-CoV-2 infection or an uninfected control (not recorded which). The sequencing sample was made of whole blood.

CDR3 amino acids: CASSSPGETQYF. The CDR3 DNA sequence: TGTGCCAGCAGCTCACCGGGGGAGACCCAGTACTTC. The chain links TRBV6-2 or TRBV6-3 to TRBJ2-5; D perhaps matches TRBD2 (5 bases). The CDR3 covers 12 residues. V was cut by 6 bases and J by 5 bases, with 10 bases left in between. The germline CDR1 and CDR2 sequences are MNHEY and SVGEGT.